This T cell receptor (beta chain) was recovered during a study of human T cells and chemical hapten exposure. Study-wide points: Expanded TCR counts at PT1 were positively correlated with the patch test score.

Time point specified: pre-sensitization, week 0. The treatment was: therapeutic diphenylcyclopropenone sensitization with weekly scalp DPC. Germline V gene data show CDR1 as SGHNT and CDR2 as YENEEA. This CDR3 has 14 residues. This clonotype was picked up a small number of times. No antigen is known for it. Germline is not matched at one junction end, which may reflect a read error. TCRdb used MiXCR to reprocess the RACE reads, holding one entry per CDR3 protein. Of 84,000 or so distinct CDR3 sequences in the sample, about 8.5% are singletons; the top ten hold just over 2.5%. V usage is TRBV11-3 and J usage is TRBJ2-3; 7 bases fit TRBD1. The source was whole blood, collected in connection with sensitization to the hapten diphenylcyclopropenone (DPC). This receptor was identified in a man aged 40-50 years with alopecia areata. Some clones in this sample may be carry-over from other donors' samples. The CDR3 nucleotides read TGTGCCAGCAGCTTCAGACAGGGCACCGATACGCAGTATTTT. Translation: CASSFRQGTDTQYF. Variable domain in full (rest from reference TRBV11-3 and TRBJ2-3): EAGVVQSPRYKIIEKKQPVAFWCNPISGHNTLYWYLQNLGQGPELLIRYENEEAVDDSQLPKDRFSAERLKGVDSTLKIQPAELGDSAVYLCASSFRQGTDTQYFGPGTRLTVL.